The 24 T cell receptor beta chains reported below all come from one sample, sequenced in a study of molecular identifiers for immune sequencing clone quantification. TCRdb redid the calling of the PCR reads with MiXCR, one entry per CDR3 protein. The sample consists of about half a million distinct CDR3 sequences, roughly a fifth of them appearing once. Specimen: naive CD8+ T cells from blood, with Jurkat cell RNA spiked in. The subset here: FACS-sorted CD8+CD4-CCR7+CD45RA+ naive T cells. Every receptor here comes from a human donor in good health. Some libraries in this study had Jurkat cell RNA spiked in.

In its sample, this clonotype was seen many times. The chain recombines TRBV4-3 with TRBJ2-7, with 7 bases fitting TRBD1. The CDR3 is 14 amino acids. V was clipped by 0 bases and J by 4 bases; unmatched bases: 3. The V gene's germline CDR1 is LGHNA and CDR2 YSLEER. The CDR3 region has the DNA TGCGCCAGCAGCCAAGAAGAGGGGGCTTACGAGCAGTACTTC. Protein sequence: CASSQEEGAYEQYF.

Ten or more counts support this clonotype. The rearrangement uses TRBV27 and TRBJ1-5; 8 positions agree with TRBD1. The length of the CDR3 is 13 residues. Germline V CDR1 and CDR2: MNHEY, SMNVEV (reference sequence). V dropped 6 bases and J dropped 5; count of bases not matched to a gene: 3. For the CDR3, the DNA is TGTGCCAGCAGCTGGGACAGGTATCAGCCCCAGCATTTT. Protein product: CASSWDRYQPQHF.

This clonotype was detected many times. V usage is TRBV6-2 or TRBV6-3 and J usage is TRBJ2-4; no definite D call. V was trimmed by 4 bases and J by 8 bases, leaving 12 bases between them. This CDR3 comprises 13 residues. Germline CDR1 reads MNHEY; CDR2 reads SVGEGT. CDR3: CASSLFERDIQYF. CDR3 DNA sequence: TGTGCCAGCAGTTTGTTCGAAAGGGACATTCAGTACTTC.

V is TRBV30 and J is TRBJ1-2; 9 bases agree with TRBD1. The CDR3 totals 17 residues. Trimming at V came to 7 bases and at J to 4 bases, leaving 19 bases not matched to a gene. Germline CDR1 reads GTSNPN; CDR2 reads SVGIG (reference sequence). The CDR3 region has the DNA TGTGCCTACCATACTCGGGGGGCCACAGGGGGCGGCTATGGCTACACCTTC. Translating it yields CAYHTRGATGGGYGYTF.

This clonotype was counted many times. The J gene is TRBJ2-7, the V gene TRBV20-1; D is possibly TRBD2 (6 bases). Trimming took off 0 bases at V and 2 bases at J, with 11 bases between the two ends. The CDR3 spans 14 residues. CDR1 is DFQATT and CDR2 is SNEGSKA in the germline V gene (reference sequence). In nucleotides, the CDR3 is TGCAGTGCTAGAGAGCTGGAGGGAACCTACGAGCAGTACTTC. This encodes CSARELEGTYEQYF.

In its sample, this clonotype was seen many times. This chain uses TRBV13 with TRBJ1-2; the D gene is possibly TRBD1 (6 bases). The germline V gene has CDR1 PRHDT and CDR2 FYEKMQ (reference sequence). The V end lost 0 bases, the J end lost 3 bases, and 14 bases lay between the germline ends. CDR3 length equals 16 residues. The CDR3 DNA reads as TGTGCCAGCAGCTTAGGATTAACAGGGTTCTACTATGGCTACACCTTC. Translated, it gives CASSLGLTGFYYGYTF.

This clonotype showed up just a few times. The chain is built from TRBV3-1 and TRBJ2-5; 10 bases are shared with TRBD1. This CDR3 spans 16 amino acids. Trimming removed 1 base from V and 5 bases from J; junction bases left unmatched: 7. Germline lookup yields CDR1 LGHDT and CDR2 YNNKEL (reference sequence). CDR3 sequence (DNA): TGTGCCAGCAGCCAAGGGGTGACAGGGGGCCGGGAGACCCAGTACTTC. Encoded protein: CASSQGVTGGRETQYF.

This clonotype has a count of ten or more. J is TRBJ1-1 and V is TRBV5-5; D call uncertain. V was shortened by 0 bases and J by 11 bases, with 17 bases between the two germline ends. The CDR3 is 14 residues long. Germline CDR1 and CDR2: SGHKS and YYEKEE (reference sequence). The chain's CDR3 is CASSLAEGTLLAFF. The CDR3 nucleotides read TGTGCCAGCAGCTTGGCGGAAGGAACCCTCTTGGCTTTCTTT.

The V and J genes are TRBV3-2 and TRBJ2-7; the listed D gene, TRBD1, was not tested against the DNA. TRBV3-2 is flagged as a pseudogene. The CDR3 is made up of 15 amino acids. The CDR3 loop is CASSQVFRDAYEQYF. In nucleotides, the CDR3 is TGTGCCAGCAGCCAAGTGTTTAGGGACGCCTACGAGCAGTACTTC.

The gene calls are TRBV7-9 and TRBJ1-1; D is unresolved. Trimming took off 5 bases at V and 8 bases at J, with 12 bases between the two ends. Germline V lookup: CDR1 SEHNR, CDR2 FQNEAQ (reference sequence). This CDR3 has 12 residues. CDR3 DNA sequence: TGTGCCAGCAGCCCACGAGCCAGGGAAGCTTTCTTT. Translation: CASSPRAREAFF.

This clonotype has a count of ten or more. This chain connects TRBV4-3 to TRBJ2-7; 12 bases map to TRBD2. This CDR3 has 16 residues. CDR1 is LGHNA and CDR2 is YSLEER in the germline V gene. V shed 0 bases, J shed 4 bases, and the junction held 4 bases outside the gene matches. CDR3 in DNA: TGCGCCAGCAGCCAAGACACTAGCGGGGGGAAGTACGAGCAGTACTTC. Translating gives CASSQDTSGGKYEQYF.

In this sample, this clonotype turned up a few times. This rearrangement joins TRBV27 to TRBJ1-5; TRBD1 matches at 10 bases. The CDR3 length is 15 residues. Germline V gives CDR1 MNHEY, CDR2 SMNVEV (reference sequence). V was clipped by 4 bases and J by 6 bases; unmatched bases: 6. CDR3 sequence reads: CASSSRGQGIQPQHF. DNA for the CDR3: TGTGCCAGCAGTTCAAGGGGACAGGGGATTCAGCCCCAGCATTTT.

There are a few counts of this clonotype. CDR3 bases: TGTGCCACCAGCAGAGATTCCGGAGGGAGCACAGATACGCAGTATTTT. It yields the protein CATSRDSGGSTDTQYF. This sequence joins TRBV15 and TRBJ2-3; a possible D gene is TRBD2 (6 bases). V lost 0 bases, J lost 0 bases, and 10 bases lay in between. Germline V CDR1 and CDR2: LNHNV, YYDKDF (reference sequence). The CDR3 consists of 16 residues. Supplemented by reference TRBV15 and TRBJ2-3, the full variable domain reads DAMVIQNPRYQVTQFGKPVTLSCSQTLNHNVMYWYQQKSSQAPKLLFHYYDKDFNNEADTPDNFQSRRPNTSFCFLDIRSPGLGDTAMYLCATSRDSGGSTDTQYFGPGTRLTVL.

The chain has TRBV7-9 and TRBJ2-7, with D tentatively TRBD1 (6 bases). This CDR3 has 14 residues. The V and J ends lost 5 bases and 2 bases respectively, with 13 bases between them. Per the germline V gene, CDR1 is SEHNR and CDR2 is FQNEAQ (reference sequence). The CDR3 DNA reads TGTGCCAGCAGCCCTGGACAGAAGCCCTACGAGCAGTACTTC. This sequence encodes CASSPGQKPYEQYF.

This clonotype was recorded a few times. The chain recombines TRBV4-1 with TRBJ2-5; 11 nucleotides match TRBD2. The length of the CDR3 is 15 residues. The junction had 2 bases not matched to a gene; V was cut back by 3 bases and J by 2 bases. Germline CDR1 and CDR2: MGHRA and YSYEKL. The DNA for the CDR3 is TGCGCCAGCAGCCACCCTAGCGGGGGGCAAGAGACCCAGTACTTC. Translation: CASSHPSGGQETQYF.

The chain has TRBV19 and TRBJ2-2; 7 bases are a match to TRBD2. The CDR3 sequence is 15 residues long. Trimming removed 3 bases from V and 4 bases from J; junction bases left unmatched: 5. In germline, CDR1 is LNHDA, CDR2 SQIVND (reference sequence). CDR3 in amino acids: CASSMSGGITGELFF. The CDR3 region has the DNA TGTGCCAGTAGTATGTCGGGGGGTATCACCGGGGAGCTGTTTTTT. The entire variable domain, with the rest obtained from reference TRBV19 and TRBJ2-2, is as follows: DGGITQSPKYLFRKEGQNVTLSCEQNLNHDAMYWYRQDPGQGLRLIYYSQIVNDFQKGDIAEGYSVSREKKESFPLTVTSAQKNPTAFYLCASSMSGGITGELFFGEGSRLTVL.

The chain has TRBV19 and TRBJ2-1; D is undetermined. The CDR3 length is 13 residues. Germline V gene lookup returns CDR1 LNHDA and CDR2 SQIVND (reference sequence). The germline V and J ends were trimmed by 5 bases and 3 bases, with 8 bases remaining between them. The CDR3 nucleotides are TGTGCCAGTAGTTTCCGAGTCTACAATGAGCAGTTCTTC. This codes for CASSFRVYNEQFF.

The chain has TRBV7-9 and TRBJ1-2; tentatively, D is TRBD1 (5 bases). V was pared by 4 bases and J by 4 bases, with 13 bases between. Germline CDR1 and CDR2: SEHNR and FQNEAQ (reference sequence). The CDR3 length is 14 residues. CDR3 amino acids: CASSSERQSYGYTF. The DNA of the CDR3 is TGTGCCAGCAGCTCGGAGCGACAGAGCTATGGCTACACCTTC.

This clonotype has at least ten counts. The chain has TRBV7-9 and TRBJ1-1, with D tentatively TRBD1 (5 bases). CDR3 length: 11 residues. Germline assignment: CDR1 SEHNR and CDR2 FQNEAQ (reference sequence). V was cut by 6 bases and J by 8 bases, with 10 bases left in between. The CDR3 here is CASRFRGEAFF. The CDR3 region has the DNA TGTGCCAGCAGGTTCCGGGGCGAAGCTTTCTTT.

At least ten counts were recorded for this clonotype. The gene calls are TRBV7-2 and TRBJ1-1, with D unclear. CDR3 length: 13 amino acids. Germline V CDR1 and CDR2: SGHTA, FQGNSA. Deletions cut 3 bases from V and 5 bases from J, with 10 bases between. This chain's CDR3 is CASSLVRRTEAFF. CDR3 coding DNA: TGTGCCAGCAGCTTGGTTCGACGGACTGAAGCTTTCTTT.

The CDR3 nucleotides are TGTGCCAGCAGCTTAGGTCCAAGCCGCTATGGCTACACCTTC. This translates into CASSLGPSRYGYTF. This chain uses TRBV7-8 with TRBJ1-2; no clear D. Trimming removed 1 base at V and 4 bases at J, with 10 bases between. CDR3 length: 14 residues. Germline assignment: CDR1 SGHVS and CDR2 FQNEAQ.

At least ten counts were recorded for this clonotype. The chain combines TRBV29-1 with TRBJ1-4; 10 positions agree with TRBD1. J was trimmed by 7 bases and V by 6 bases; bases with no gene match: 5. The CDR3 covers 13 residues. The germline CDR1 and CDR2 sequences are SQVTM and ANQGSEA. The CDR3 coding sequence is TGCAGCGTGCGACAGGGGGCGAGTGAAAAACTGTTTTTT. This translates into CSVRQGASEKLFF.

This clonotype was found a few times. This rearrangement joins TRBV2 to TRBJ1-4; TRBD1 might be the D (5 bases). CDR3 length equals 14 residues. Germline CDR1 reads SNHLY; CDR2 reads FYNNEI. V was cut by 5 bases and J by 7 bases, with 14 bases left in between. In DNA form, the CDR3 reads TGTGCCAGCAGTTGGGGGGGGGGGGGTGAAAAACTGTTTTTT. It specifies CASSWGGGGEKLFF.

This clonotype was seen a few times. The chain is built from TRBV7-9 and TRBJ2-3; D perhaps matches TRBD2 (5 bases). V lost 4 bases and J lost 2, with 22 bases in between. This CDR3 has 18 amino acids. The germline V gene has CDR1 SEHNR and CDR2 FQNEAQ (reference sequence). The CDR3 here is CASSSSIPEGRPTDTQYF. The DNA of the CDR3 is TGTGCCAGCAGCTCAAGTATCCCTGAGGGCCGCCCCACAGATACGCAGTATTTT.